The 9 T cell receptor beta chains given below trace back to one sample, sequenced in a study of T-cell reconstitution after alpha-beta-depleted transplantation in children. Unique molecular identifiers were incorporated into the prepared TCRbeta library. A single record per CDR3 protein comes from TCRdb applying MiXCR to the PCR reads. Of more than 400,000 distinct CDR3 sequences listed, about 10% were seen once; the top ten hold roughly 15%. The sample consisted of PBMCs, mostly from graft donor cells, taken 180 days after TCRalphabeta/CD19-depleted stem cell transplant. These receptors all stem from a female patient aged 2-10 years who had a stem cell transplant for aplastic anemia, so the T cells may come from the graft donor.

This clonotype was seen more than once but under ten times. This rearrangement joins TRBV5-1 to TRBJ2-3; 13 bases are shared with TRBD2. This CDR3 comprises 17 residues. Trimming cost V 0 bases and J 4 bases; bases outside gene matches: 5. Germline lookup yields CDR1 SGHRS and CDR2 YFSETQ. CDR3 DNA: TGCGCCAGCAGCTTGGCCCCGGGACTAGCGGGATCAGATACGCAGTATTTT. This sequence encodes CASSLAPGLAGSDTQYF.

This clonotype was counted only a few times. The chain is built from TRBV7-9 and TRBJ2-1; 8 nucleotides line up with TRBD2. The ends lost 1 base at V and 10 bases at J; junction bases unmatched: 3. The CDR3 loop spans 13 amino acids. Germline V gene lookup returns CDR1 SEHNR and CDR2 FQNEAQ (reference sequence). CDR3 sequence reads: CASSLVLAGEQFF. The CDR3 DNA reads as TGTGCCAGCAGCTTAGTCCTAGCGGGCGAGCAGTTCTTC. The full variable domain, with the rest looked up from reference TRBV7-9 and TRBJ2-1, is DTGVSQNPRHKITKRGQNVTFRCDPISEHNRLYWYRQTLGQGPEFLTYFQNEAQLEKSRLLSDRFSAERPKGSFSTLEIQRTEQGDSAMYLCASSLVLAGEQFFGPGTRLTVL.

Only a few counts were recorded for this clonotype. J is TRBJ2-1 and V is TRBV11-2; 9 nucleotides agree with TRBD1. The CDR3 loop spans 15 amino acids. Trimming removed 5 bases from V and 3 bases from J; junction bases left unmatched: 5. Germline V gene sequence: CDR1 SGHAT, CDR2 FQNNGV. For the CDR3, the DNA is TGTGCCAGCAGCCCTCGACAGGGGGTCTACAATGAGCAGTTCTTC. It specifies CASSPRQGVYNEQFF. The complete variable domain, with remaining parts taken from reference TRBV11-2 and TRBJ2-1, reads EAGVAQSPRYKIIEKRQSVAFWCNPISGHATLYWYQQILGQGPKLLIQFQNNGVVDDSQLPKDRFSAERLKGVDSTLKIQPAKLEDSAVYLCASSPRQGVYNEQFFGPGTRLTVL.

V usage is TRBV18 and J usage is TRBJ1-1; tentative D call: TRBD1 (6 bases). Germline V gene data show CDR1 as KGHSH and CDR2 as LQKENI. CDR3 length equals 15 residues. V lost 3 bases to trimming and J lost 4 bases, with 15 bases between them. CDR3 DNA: TGTGCCAGCTCACCGAAACAGGGTATGGGCACTGAAGCTTTCTTT. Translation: CASSPKQGMGTEAFF.

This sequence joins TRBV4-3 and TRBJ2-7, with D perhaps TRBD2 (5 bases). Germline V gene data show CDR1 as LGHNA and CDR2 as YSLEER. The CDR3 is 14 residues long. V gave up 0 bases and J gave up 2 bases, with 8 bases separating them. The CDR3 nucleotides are TGCGCCAGCAGCCAAGATCCGGGGACCTACGAGCAGTACTTC. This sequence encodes CASSQDPGTYEQYF.

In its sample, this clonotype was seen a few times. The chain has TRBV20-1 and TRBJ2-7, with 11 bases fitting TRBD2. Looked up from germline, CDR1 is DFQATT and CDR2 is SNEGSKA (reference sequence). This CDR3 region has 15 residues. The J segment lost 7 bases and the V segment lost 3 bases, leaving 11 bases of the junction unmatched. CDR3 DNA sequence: TGCAGTGCTAGTGAACCGGGACTAGCGGTTTGGGAGCAGTACTTC. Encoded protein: CSASEPGLAVWEQYF.

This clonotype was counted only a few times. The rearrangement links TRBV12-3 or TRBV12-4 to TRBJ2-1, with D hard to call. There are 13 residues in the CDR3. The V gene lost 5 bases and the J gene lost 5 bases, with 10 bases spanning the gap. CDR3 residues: CASSPTRDNEQFF. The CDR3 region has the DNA TGTGCCAGCAGTCCTACACGGGACAATGAGCAGTTCTTC.

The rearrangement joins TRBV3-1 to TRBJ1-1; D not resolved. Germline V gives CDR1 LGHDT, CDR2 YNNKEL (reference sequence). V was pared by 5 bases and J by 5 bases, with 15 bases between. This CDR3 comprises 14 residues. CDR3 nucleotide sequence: TGTGCCAGCAGCTTCGGCCGGGAAGGAACTGAAGCTTTCTTT. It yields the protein CASSFGREGTEAFF.

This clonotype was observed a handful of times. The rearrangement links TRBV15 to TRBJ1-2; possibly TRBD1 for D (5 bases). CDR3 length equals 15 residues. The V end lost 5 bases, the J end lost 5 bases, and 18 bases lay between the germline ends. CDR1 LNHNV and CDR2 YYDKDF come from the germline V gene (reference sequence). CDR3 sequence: CATSPGGSDLYGYTF. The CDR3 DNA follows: TGTGCCACCAGCCCCGGGGGGTCAGATTTGTATGGCTACACCTTC. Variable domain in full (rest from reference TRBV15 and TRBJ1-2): DAMVIQNPRYQVTQFGKPVTLSCSQTLNHNVMYWYQQKSSQAPKLLFHYYDKDFNNEADTPDNFQSRRPNTSFCFLDIRSPGLGDTAMYLCATSPGGSDLYGYTFGSGTRLTVV.